What follows are 10 T cell receptor beta chains derived from one specimen sequenced in a study of blood T cell repertoires in COVID-19. The data were produced by immunoSEQ multiplex PCR, yet TCRdb's version contains in-frame clones alone and is incomplete. The table includes some 110,000 clones, about nine tenths detected once. Input material: peripheral blood. The receptor set was obtained from a man aged 35 to 55 with acute or convalescent COVID-19.

The chain has TRBV30 and TRBJ2-1; tentative D call: TRBD2 (6 bases). Between the trimmed V and J ends, which lost 5 bases and 5 bases, there was a span of 10 bases. The length of the CDR3 is 12 residues. The germline V gene encodes CDR1 GTSNPN and CDR2 SVGIG (reference sequence). The CDR3 loop reads CAWCPGDNEQFF. Here the CDR3 DNA reads TGTGCCTGGTGTCCGGGGGACAATGAGCAGTTCTTC.

The chain combines TRBV29-1 with TRBJ2-2; D call uncertain. This CDR3 has 12 residues. The germline V gene has CDR1 SQVTM and CDR2 ANQGSEA. Trimming shortened V by 3 bases and J by 3 bases, and 5 bases separated the two germline ends. CDR3 in DNA: TGCAGCGTTGACATTTACACCGGGGAGCTGTTTTTT. It is translated as CSVDIYTGELFF.

The rearrangement uses TRBV6-6 and TRBJ1-1, with 8 nucleotides matching TRBD1. The germline V gene has CDR1 MNHNY and CDR2 SVGAGI (reference sequence). V shed 4 bases, J shed 3 bases, and the junction held 4 bases outside the gene matches. This CDR3 contains 14 residues. CDR3 residues: CASSFAGGDTEAFF. The CDR3 DNA reads TGTGCCAGCAGTTTTGCAGGGGGCGACACTGAAGCTTTCTTT.

The chain combines TRBV4-2 with TRBJ1-4; TRBD1 agrees at 7 bases. The germline CDR1 and CDR2 sequences are LGHNA and YNFKEQ. The CDR3 has 15 amino acids. V was pared by 5 bases and J by 6 bases, with 9 bases of the junction left unmatched. CDR3 in DNA: TGTGCCAGCAGCTCTCCCGGGACAGTAGATGAAAAACTGTTTTTT. Its protein is CASSSPGTVDEKLFF.

V and J are TRBV19 and TRBJ1-1, with 7 bases aligning to TRBD1. The CDR3 extends over 16 amino acids. With V trimmed by 0 bases and J by 4 bases, 8 bases remained unmatched. Germline V gives CDR1 LNHDA, CDR2 SQIVND (reference sequence). The CDR3 protein is CASSIEKTGYSTEAFF. The CDR3 DNA is TGTGCCAGTAGTATAGAAAAGACAGGGTATAGCACTGAAGCTTTCTTT.

V usage is TRBV15 and J usage is TRBJ1-3; no definite D call. Trimming cost V 2 bases and J 4 bases, with 21 bases left between them. Germline loops: CDR1 LNHNV, CDR2 YYDKDF (reference sequence). The CDR3 has 18 amino acids. The CDR3 spells CATSRIESGTKEGNTIYF. CDR3 bases: TGTGCCACCAGCAGAATCGAGAGCGGAACAAAGGAGGGAAACACCATATATTTT. The whole variable domain, remainder taken from reference TRBV15 and TRBJ1-3, is DAMVIQNPRYQVTQFGKPVTLSCSQTLNHNVMYWYQQKSSQAPKLLFHYYDKDFNNEADTPDNFQSRRPNTSFCFLDIRSPGLGDTAMYLCATSRIESGTKEGNTIYFGEGSWLTVV.

CDR3 loop: CAWSRTSNTEAFF. DNA of the CDR3: TGTGCCTGGAGCAGAACGTCAAACACTGAAGCTTTCTTT. The chain recombines TRBV30 with TRBJ1-1; D ambiguous. Germline V lookup: CDR1 GTSNPN, CDR2 SVGIG (reference sequence). CDR3 size: 13 residues. Trimming removed 3 bases at V and 2 bases at J, with 10 bases between. The full variable domain, its missing parts supplied by reference TRBV30 and TRBJ1-1, is SQTIHQWPATLVQPVGSPLSLECTVEGTSNPNLYWYRQAAGRGLQLLFYSVGIGQISSEVPQNLSASRPQDRQFILSSKKLLLSDSGFYLCAWSRTSNTEAFFGQGTRLTVV.

The chain joins TRBV4-1 to TRBJ1-5, with TRBD1 as a possible D gene (6 bases). Per the germline V gene, CDR1 is MGHRA and CDR2 is YSYEKL. Trimming left V 1 base short and J 4 bases short, with 14 bases between. CDR3 length: 16 amino acids. CDR3 amino acids: CASSQAGGPWNQPQHF. Here the CDR3 DNA reads TGCGCCAGCAGCCAAGCGGGGGGCCCTTGGAATCAGCCCCAGCATTTT.

The V and J genes are TRBV15 and TRBJ2-3; the match to TRBD2 covers 11 bases. Germline V CDR1 and CDR2: LNHNV, YYDKDF (reference sequence). The CDR3 runs to 16 residues. V gave up 5 bases and J gave up 1 base; unmatched junction bases: 5. As DNA, the CDR3 is TGTGCCACCAGCGATCCGGGACTAGCGGGCACAGATACGCAGTATTTT. Translation: CATSDPGLAGTDTQYF.

The gene calls are TRBV7-7 and TRBJ2-5, with 8 bases that match TRBD1. The V and J ends lost 5 bases and 1 base, in that order; junction bases with no gene match: 6. Germline V gene lookup returns CDR1 SSHAT and CDR2 FNYEAQ (reference sequence). The CDR3 runs 15 residues. The CDR3 protein is CASSRRTGIQETQYF. The CDR3 DNA sequence: TGTGCCAGCAGCCGCCGGACAGGGATCCAAGAGACCCAGTACTTC.